This entry is about one T cell receptor (beta chain). Its target antigen remains unknown. Base qualities are missing; no much larger clone stands one base away. V and J are truncated by 0 bases and 1 base respectively, leaving an intervening sequence of 3 bases. CDR1 and CDR2 (MNHEY, SMNVEV) derive from the germline V gene (reference sequence). The CDR3 goes from the cysteine to the phenylalanine over 13 residues. Solely the CDR3 DNA is kept, with 39 bases framed from the first base. These data come from a study of human T cells and chemical hapten exposure (dated by TCRdb to 2020 to 2023). Concerning the study at large: The libraries were sequenced as a pool, and the TCR yield per sample differed mostly because of small variations in library volumes within the pool. In alopecia patients, the study followed how the peripheral blood TCR repertoire changed in vivo over primary and secondary sensitization to diphenylcyclopropenone (DPC), a hapten.

Total RNA was extracted from unfractionated whole blood that had been collected in Tempus Blood RNA tubes. A few healthy volunteers acted as controls for TCR sequencing and had blood drawn at day 0, 2 weeks and 6 weeks. Study-level results and caveats: After repeated subsampling, changes were observed in the strength of the expansion versus patch-test correlation and in the threshold at which the correlation became significant. DPC sensitization did not change the number of TCRs with a frequency above 1 in 1000, and there was no evidence of changes in global repertoire structure.

Library preparation attached unique molecular identifiers to individual cDNA molecules for quantitative, reproducible TCR counting. Each blood RNA sample was used to sequence both TCR alpha and TCR beta chains. In the paper's pipeline: The median number of TCRs per sample was 95,638, ranging from 23,224 to 690,600. V, J and CDR3 annotation of the TCR reads was carried out using the Decombinator software suite. To make PS versus PT1 abundance plots, every sample was subsampled to the same number of TCRs (28,000). TCRs were defined as expanded if absent before sensitization and observed at least eight times at the 2-week time point. Using fastp at Q25 and MiXCR, TCRdb reprocessed the public reads and kept productive beta chains. Rows with one shared CDR3 protein collapse into an entry with the most common genes and DNA. TCRdb, rather than the study authors, made the V and J calls. The table for this sample lists 95,000 to 150,000 distinct CDR3 sequences; over 6.5% of them were counted only once. Of the sample, more than 1.3% is held by the ten largest clones.

The sample taken for sequencing was whole blood. The chain is made from TRBV27 and TRBJ1-1; too little of a D gene remains to name it. This TCR was sampled from a human donor in good health. Some clones in this sample may be carry-over from other donors' samples. Donor details come from another sample of the same person, matched by shared clones. The bases read TGTGCCAGCAGTTTATCCGCGAACACTGAAGCTTTCTTT. This encodes CASSLSANTEAFF.